These T cell receptor beta chains were read from a single sample in a study of T cell repertoires in cytomegalovirus infection. TCRdb reprocessed the reads via MiXCR and lists one record per CDR3 protein. The sample gives around 240,000 distinct CDR3 sequences, 22% of which show up once; roughly 18% is in the top ten. Sequencing was carried out using CD8+ T cells from PBMCs. The source of these receptors is a human donor in good health (CMV status not recorded). Some clones in this sample may be carry-over from other donors' samples. CDR3s include the opening cysteine and the closing phenylalanine or tryptophan. Fields, in order: J gene, CDR3 length, D gene, V gene, clone size, CDR3 protein, CDR3 DNA. The D gene is left open where the match is weak. Clone size is stated in some rows and not others, as once, few, many or a class when expanded.

J: TRBJ2-1; length: 15; D: -; V: TRBV7-6; size: many; CDR3: CASSPTPANVNEQFF; DNA: TGTGCCAGCAGCCCCACCCCCGCAAACGTCAATGAGCAGTTCTTC
J: TRBJ2-7; length: 12; D: -; V: TRBV7-9; size: -; CDR3: CASSPRQYEQYF; DNA: TGTGCCAGCAGTCCTCGACAGTACGAGCAGTACTTC
J: TRBJ1-2; length: 16; D: -; V: TRBV9; size: -; CDR3: CASSASGHAGTYGYTF; DNA: TGTGCCAGCAGCGCTAGTGGCCATGCAGGGACCTATGGCTACACCTTC
J: TRBJ2-1; length: 17; D: TRBD1; V: TRBV13; size: -; CDR3: CASSLKDRVFSYNEQFF; DNA: TGTGCCAGCAGCCTAAAGGACAGGGTATTTTCCTACAATGAGCAGTTCTTC
J: TRBJ1-5; length: 12; D: -; V: TRBV28; size: -; CDR3: CASSPIGEPQHF; DNA: TGTGCCAGCAGCCCCATTGGGGAGCCCCAGCATTTT
J: TRBJ2-7; length: 12; D: TRBD2; V: TRBV20-1; size: few; CDR3: CSARAAGYEQYF; DNA: TGCAGTGCTAGAGCAGCGGGATACGAGCAGTACTTC
J: TRBJ2-7; length: 13; D: TRBD1; V: TRBV29-1; size: -; CDR3: CSALTGRGYEQYF; DNA: TGCAGCGCCTTGACAGGGAGAGGATACGAGCAGTACTTC
J: TRBJ2-2; length: 11; D: -; V: TRBV7-8; size: many; CDR3: CASSRTGELFF; DNA: TGTGCCAGCAGCAGGACCGGGGAGCTGTTTTTT
J: TRBJ2-3; length: 14; D: -; V: TRBV7-2; size: many; CDR3: CASSLGTGTDTQYF; DNA: TGTGCCAGCAGCTTAGGGACAGGCACAGATACGCAGTATTTT
J: TRBJ2-2; length: 19; D: TRBD2; V: TRBV10-3; size: few; CDR3: CAINGPGLAGGKNTGELFF; DNA: TGTGCCATCAACGGACCTGGACTAGCGGGGGGAAAGAACACCGGGGAGCTGTTTTTT
J: TRBJ2-7; length: 14; D: -; V: TRBV2; size: -; CDR3: CASTPQDRTYEQYF; DNA: TGTGCCAGCACCCCACAGGACCGGACCTACGAGCAGTACTTC
J: TRBJ1-1; length: 15; D: -; V: TRBV28; size: few; CDR3: CASRSLSSLYPEAFF; DNA: TGTGCCAGCCGAAGTCTATCGTCCCTCTACCCTGAAGCTTTCTTT
J: TRBJ1-1; length: 11; D: -; V: TRBV20-1; size: few; CDR3: CSARRGSEAFF; DNA: TGCAGTGCTAGAAGGGGATCTGAAGCTTTCTTT
J: TRBJ1-1; length: 18; D: TRBD1; V: TRBV4-2; size: -; CDR3: CASSQDDRASTLNTEAFF; DNA: TGTGCCAGCAGCCAAGACGACAGGGCATCGACGTTGAACACTGAAGCTTTCTTT
J: TRBJ2-1; length: 14; D: -; V: TRBV5-1; size: few; CDR3: CASSVAWGLDEQFF; DNA: TGCGCCAGCAGCGTGGCCTGGGGTCTCGATGAGCAGTTCTTC
J: TRBJ1-5; length: 13; D: -; V: TRBV14; size: once; CDR3: CASSQFGNQPQHF; DNA: TGTGCCAGCAGCCAATTCGGGAATCAGCCCCAGCATTTT
J: TRBJ2-7; length: 15; D: -; V: TRBV20-1; size: -; CDR3: CSARDLWASSYEQYF; DNA: TGCAGTGCTAGAGATCTTTGGGCGAGCTCCTACGAGCAGTACTTC
J: TRBJ2-5; length: 15; D: -; V: TRBV28; size: few; CDR3: CASRLTRTVGETQYF; DNA: TGTGCCAGCAGACTAACCAGGACAGTAGGGGAGACCCAGTACTTC
J: TRBJ2-3; length: 15; D: TRBD2; V: TRBV7-9; size: many; CDR3: CASSFGLASTDTQYF; DNA: TGTGCCAGCAGCTTCGGACTAGCTAGCACAGATACGCAGTATTTT
J: TRBJ1-2; length: 10; D: -; V: TRBV19; size: -; CDR3: CASKYTRYTF; DNA: TGTGCCAGTAAATACACCCGCTACACCTTC
J: TRBJ1-1; length: 14; D: TRBD1; V: TRBV6-1; size: few; CDR3: CASSDGQASTEAFF; DNA: TGTGCCAGCAGTGACGGACAGGCTTCCACTGAAGCTTTCTTT
J: TRBJ2-1; length: 15; D: -; V: TRBV11-2; size: once; CDR3: CASSFMAVRGNEQFF; DNA: TGTGCCAGCAGCTTTATGGCAGTACGGGGGAATGAGCAGTTCTTC
J: TRBJ1-1; length: 14; D: -; V: TRBV11-2; size: -; CDR3: CASSHRSGIAEAFF; DNA: TGTGCCAGCAGCCATAGGTCGGGCATAGCTGAAGCTTTCTTT
J: TRBJ2-7; length: 16; D: -; V: TRBV10-3; size: many; CDR3: CAISERGGATHYEQYF; DNA: TGTGCCATCAGTGAGAGAGGGGGGGCCACTCATTACGAGCAGTACTTC
J: TRBJ2-1; length: 14; D: -; V: TRBV12-5; size: few; CDR3: CASVKGGFYNEQFF; DNA: TGTGCTAGTGTCAAGGGGGGTTTTTACAATGAGCAGTTCTTC
J: TRBJ2-1; length: 14; D: -; V: TRBV20-1; size: few; CDR3: CSARALEQGYEQFF; DNA: TGCAGTGCTAGAGCCCTGGAACAAGGCTATGAGCAGTTCTTC
J: TRBJ2-1; length: 14; D: -; V: TRBV6-5; size: few; CDR3: CASSYSNGYNEQFF; DNA: TGTGCCAGCAGTTACTCGAACGGGTACAATGAGCAGTTCTTC
J: TRBJ2-1; length: 16; D: TRBD1; V: TRBV6-5; size: -; CDR3: CASSYTGTGLYNEQFF; DNA: TGTGCCAGCAGTTACACCGGGACAGGGCTTTACAATGAGCAGTTCTTC
J: TRBJ2-1; length: 13; D: TRBD1; V: TRBV25-1; size: few; CDR3: CASNDRGPNEQFF; DNA: TGTGCCAGTAACGACAGGGGGCCGAATGAGCAGTTCTTC
J: TRBJ1-2; length: 13; D: -; V: TRBV12-3/TRBV12-4; size: -; CDR3: CASSLQARYGYTF; DNA: TGTGCCAGCAGTTTACAGGCGCGCTATGGCTACACCTTC
J: TRBJ1-3; length: 15; D: -; V: TRBV12-3/TRBV12-4; size: many; CDR3: CASSSTEGSGNTIYF; DNA: TGTGCCAGCAGTTCCACGGAGGGCTCTGGAAACACCATATATTTT
J: TRBJ2-6; length: 15; D: -; V: TRBV7-3; size: many; CDR3: CASSFTGSGANVLTF; DNA: TGTGCCAGCAGCTTCACAGGGTCCGGGGCCAACGTCCTGACTTTC
J: TRBJ2-5; length: 15; D: TRBD1; V: TRBV14; size: -; CDR3: CASSQGGTGTETQYF; DNA: TGTGCCAGCAGCCAAGGGGGGACAGGAACCGAGACCCAGTACTTC
J: TRBJ2-1; length: 14; D: -; V: TRBV6-4; size: once; CDR3: CATILQAPWNEQFF; DNA: TGTGCCACGATCTTACAGGCCCCTTGGAATGAGCAGTTCTTC